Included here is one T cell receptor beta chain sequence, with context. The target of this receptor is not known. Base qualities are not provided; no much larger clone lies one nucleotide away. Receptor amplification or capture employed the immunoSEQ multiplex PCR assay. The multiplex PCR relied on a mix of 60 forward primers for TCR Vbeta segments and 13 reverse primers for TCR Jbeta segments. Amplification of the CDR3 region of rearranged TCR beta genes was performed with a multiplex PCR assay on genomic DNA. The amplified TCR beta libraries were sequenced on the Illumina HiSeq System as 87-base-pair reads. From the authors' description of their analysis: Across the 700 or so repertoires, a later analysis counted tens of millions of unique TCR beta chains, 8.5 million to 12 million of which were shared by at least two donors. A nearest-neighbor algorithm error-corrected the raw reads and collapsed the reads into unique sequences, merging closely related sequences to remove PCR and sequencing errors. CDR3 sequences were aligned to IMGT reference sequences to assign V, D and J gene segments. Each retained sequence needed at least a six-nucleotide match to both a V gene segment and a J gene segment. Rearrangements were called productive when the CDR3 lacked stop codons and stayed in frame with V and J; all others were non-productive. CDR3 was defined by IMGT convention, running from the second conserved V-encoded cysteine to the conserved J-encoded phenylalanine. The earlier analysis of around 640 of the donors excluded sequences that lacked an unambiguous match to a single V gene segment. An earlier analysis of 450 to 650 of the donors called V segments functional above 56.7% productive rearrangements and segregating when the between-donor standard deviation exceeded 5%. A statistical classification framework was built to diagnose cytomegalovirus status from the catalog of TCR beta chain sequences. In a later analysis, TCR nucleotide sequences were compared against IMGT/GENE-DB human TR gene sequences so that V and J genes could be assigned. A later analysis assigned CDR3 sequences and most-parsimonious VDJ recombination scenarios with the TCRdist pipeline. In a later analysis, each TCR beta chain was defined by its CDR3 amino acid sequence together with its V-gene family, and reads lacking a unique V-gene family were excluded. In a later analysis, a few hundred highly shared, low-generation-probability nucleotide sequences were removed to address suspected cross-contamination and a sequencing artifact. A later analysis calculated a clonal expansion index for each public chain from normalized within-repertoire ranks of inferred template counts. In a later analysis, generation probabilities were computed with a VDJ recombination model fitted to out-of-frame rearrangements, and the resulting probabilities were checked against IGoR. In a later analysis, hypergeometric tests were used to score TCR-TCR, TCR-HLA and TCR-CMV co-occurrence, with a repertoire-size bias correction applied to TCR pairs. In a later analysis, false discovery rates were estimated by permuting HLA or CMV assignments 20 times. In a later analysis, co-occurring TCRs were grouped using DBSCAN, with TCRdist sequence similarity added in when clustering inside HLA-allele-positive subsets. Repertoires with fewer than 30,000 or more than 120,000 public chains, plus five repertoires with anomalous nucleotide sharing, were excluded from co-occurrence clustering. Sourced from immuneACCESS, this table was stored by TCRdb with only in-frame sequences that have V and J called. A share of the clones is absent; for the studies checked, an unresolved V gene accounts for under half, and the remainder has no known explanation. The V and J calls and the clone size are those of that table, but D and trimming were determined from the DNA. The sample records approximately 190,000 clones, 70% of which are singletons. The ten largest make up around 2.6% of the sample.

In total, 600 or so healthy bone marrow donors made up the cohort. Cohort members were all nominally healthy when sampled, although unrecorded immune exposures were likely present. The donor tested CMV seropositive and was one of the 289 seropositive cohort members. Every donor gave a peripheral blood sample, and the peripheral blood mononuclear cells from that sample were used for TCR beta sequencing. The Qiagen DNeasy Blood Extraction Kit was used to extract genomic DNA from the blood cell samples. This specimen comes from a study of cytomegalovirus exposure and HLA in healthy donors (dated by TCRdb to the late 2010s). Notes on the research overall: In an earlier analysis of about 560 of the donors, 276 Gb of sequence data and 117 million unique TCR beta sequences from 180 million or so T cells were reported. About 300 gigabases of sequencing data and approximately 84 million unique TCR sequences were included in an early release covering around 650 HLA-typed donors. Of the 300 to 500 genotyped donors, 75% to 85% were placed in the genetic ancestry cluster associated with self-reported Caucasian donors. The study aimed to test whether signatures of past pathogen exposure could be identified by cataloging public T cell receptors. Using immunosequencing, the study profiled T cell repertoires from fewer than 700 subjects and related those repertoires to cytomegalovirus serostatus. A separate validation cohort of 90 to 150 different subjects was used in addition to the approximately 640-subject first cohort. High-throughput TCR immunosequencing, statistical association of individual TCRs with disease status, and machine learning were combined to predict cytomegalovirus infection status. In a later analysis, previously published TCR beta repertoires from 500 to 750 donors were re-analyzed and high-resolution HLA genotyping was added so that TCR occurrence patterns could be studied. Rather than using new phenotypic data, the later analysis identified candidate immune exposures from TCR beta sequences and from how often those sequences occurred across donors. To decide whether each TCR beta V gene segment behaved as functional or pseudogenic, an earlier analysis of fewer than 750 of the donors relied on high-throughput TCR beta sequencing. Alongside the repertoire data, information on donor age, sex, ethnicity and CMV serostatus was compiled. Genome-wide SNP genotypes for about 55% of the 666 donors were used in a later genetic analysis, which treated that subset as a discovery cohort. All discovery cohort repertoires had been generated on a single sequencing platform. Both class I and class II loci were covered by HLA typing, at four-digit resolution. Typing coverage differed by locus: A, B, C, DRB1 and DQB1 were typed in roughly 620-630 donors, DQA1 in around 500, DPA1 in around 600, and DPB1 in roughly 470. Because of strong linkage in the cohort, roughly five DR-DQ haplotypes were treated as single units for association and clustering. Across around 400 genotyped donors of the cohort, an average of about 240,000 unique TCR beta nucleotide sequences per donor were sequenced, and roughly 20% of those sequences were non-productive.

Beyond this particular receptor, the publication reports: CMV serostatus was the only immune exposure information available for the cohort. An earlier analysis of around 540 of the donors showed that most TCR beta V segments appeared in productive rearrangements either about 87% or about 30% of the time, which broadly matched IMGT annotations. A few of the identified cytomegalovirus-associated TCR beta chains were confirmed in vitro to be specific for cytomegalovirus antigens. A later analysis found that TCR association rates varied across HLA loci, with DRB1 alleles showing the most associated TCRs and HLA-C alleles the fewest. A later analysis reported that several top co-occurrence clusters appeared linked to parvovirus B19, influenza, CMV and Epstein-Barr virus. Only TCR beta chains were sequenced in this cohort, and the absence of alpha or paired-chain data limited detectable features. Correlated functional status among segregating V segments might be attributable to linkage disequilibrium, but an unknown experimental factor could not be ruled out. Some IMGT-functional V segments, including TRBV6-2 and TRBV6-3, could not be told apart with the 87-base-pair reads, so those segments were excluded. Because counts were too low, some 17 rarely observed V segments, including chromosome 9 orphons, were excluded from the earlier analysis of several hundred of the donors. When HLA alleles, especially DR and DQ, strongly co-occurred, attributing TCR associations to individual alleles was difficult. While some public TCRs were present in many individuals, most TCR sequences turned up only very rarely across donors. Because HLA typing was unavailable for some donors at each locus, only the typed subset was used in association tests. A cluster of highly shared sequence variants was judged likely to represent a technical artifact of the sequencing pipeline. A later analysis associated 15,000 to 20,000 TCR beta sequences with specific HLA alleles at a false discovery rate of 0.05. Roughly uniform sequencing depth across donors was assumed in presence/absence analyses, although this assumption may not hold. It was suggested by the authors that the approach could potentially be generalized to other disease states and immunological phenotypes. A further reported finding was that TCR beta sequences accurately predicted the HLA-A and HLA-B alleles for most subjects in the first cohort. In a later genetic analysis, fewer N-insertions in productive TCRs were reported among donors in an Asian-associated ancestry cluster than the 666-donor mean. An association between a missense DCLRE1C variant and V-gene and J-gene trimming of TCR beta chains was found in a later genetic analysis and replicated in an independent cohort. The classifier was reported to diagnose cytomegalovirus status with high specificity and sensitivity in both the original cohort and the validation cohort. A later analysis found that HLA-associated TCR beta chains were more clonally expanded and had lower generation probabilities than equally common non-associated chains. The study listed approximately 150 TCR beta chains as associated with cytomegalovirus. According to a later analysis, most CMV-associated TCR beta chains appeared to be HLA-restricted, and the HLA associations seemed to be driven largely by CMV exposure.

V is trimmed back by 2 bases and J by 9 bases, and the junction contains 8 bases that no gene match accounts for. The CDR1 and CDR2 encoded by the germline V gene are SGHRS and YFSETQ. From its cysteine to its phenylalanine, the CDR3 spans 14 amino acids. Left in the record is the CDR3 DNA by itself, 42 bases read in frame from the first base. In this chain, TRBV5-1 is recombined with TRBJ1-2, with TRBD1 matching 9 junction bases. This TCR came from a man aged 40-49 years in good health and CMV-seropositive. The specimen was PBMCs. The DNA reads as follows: TGCGCCAGCAGCTTAGACAGGGGGGACGGAAGCTACACCTTC. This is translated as CASSLDRGDGSYTF. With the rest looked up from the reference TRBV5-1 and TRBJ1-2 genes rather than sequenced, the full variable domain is KAGVTQTPRYLIKTRGQQVTLSCSPISGHRSVSWYQQTPGQGLQFLFEYFSETQRNKGNFPGRFSGRQFSNSRSEMNVSTLELGDSALYLCASSLDRGDGSYTFGSGTRLTVV.